One TCR beta chain is described in this entry. The antigen remains unidentified. TCRdb's copy holds only in-frame clones and misses some; the assay was immunoSEQ multiplex PCR. The sample shows 95,000 to 150,000 clones, about 79% of them seen only once. Germline V lookup: CDR1 MNHEY, CDR2 SVGAGI. The CDR3 extends over 16 amino acids. J was trimmed by 0 bases and V by 4 bases; bases with no gene match: 8. This specimen belongs to a study of T cell responses to AZD1222 COVID-19 vaccine. Study-level points and caveats: Close to half of spike-specific TCRs reportedly recognize unmutated variant regions. Clonal diversity was possibly underestimated; the donors were predominantly white British and more often female. Seropositivity was recorded at baseline in only 5 or 6 AZD1222 recipients.

Pooled in the analysis were second doses at about 4 or about 12 weeks. The rearrangement joins TRBV6-5 to TRBJ1-1, with 7 bases that match TRBD1. The TCR was taken from an adult who received the AZD1222 COVID-19 vaccine. The specimen comprised peripheral blood, sampled 28 days after the second AZD1222 dose. Here the CDR3 DNA reads TGTGCCAGCAGTTTCCGACAGGGTTCCATGAACACTGAAGCTTTCTTT. It is translated as CASSFRQGSMNTEAFF.